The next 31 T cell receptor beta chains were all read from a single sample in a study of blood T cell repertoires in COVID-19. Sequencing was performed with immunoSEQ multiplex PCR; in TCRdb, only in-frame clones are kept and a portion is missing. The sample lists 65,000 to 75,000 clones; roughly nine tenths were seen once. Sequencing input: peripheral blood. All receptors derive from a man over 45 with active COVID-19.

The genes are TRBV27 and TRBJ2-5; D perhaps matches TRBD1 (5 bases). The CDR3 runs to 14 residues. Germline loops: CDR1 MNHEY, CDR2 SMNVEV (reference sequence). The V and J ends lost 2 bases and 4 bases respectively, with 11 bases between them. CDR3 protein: CASSLRAGLETQYF. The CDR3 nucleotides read TGTGCCAGCAGTTTACGCGCAGGGCTAGAGACCCAGTACTTC.

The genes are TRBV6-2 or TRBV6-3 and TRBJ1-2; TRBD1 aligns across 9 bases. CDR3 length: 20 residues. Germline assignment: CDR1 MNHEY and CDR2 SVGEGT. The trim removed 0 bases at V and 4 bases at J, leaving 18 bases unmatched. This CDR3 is CASSYSRKPGQGVNIYGYTF. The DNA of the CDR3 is TGTGCCAGCAGTTACTCGAGGAAACCGGGACAGGGAGTTAATATCTATGGCTACACCTTC.

Here the CDR3 reads CASGENSPLHF. The DNA for the CDR3 is TGTGCCAGCGGAGAGAATTCACCCCTCCACTTT. The rearrangement uses TRBV6-5 and TRBJ1-6; D ambiguous. V lost 8 bases and J 7 bases, leaving 6 bases between the germline ends. From germline, CDR1 is MNHEY and CDR2 SVGAGI. The CDR3 sequence is 11 residues long.

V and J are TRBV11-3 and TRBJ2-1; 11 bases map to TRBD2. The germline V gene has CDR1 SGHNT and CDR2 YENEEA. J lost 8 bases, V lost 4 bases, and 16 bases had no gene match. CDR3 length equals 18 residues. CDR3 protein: CASSSYLAGGGPSDEQFF. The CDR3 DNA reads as TGTGCCAGCAGCTCATATTTAGCGGGGGGGGGACCGAGCGATGAGCAGTTCTTC.

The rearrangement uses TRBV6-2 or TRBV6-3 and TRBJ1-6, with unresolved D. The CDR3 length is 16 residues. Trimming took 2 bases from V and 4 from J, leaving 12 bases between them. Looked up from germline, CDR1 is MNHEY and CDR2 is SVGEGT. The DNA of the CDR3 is TGTGCCAGCAGTTACCCGCAGGTCACTTATAATTCACCCCTCCACTTT. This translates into CASSYPQVTYNSPLHF.

CDR3 sequence reads: CASSYGGTGPSYTF. The DNA of the CDR3 is TGTGCCAGCAGTTACGGCGGGACAGGCCCCAGCTACACCTTC. The chain carries TRBV6-2 or TRBV6-3 and TRBJ1-2, with 8 bases that match TRBD1. The CDR3 runs to 14 residues. Germline V gives CDR1 MNHEY, CDR2 SVGEGT. V lost 2 bases, J lost 9 bases, and 8 bases stayed unmatched.

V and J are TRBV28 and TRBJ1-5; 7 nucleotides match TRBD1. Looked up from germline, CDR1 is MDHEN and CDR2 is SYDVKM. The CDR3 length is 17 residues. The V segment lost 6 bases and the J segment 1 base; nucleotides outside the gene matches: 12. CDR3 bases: TGTGCCAGCAGACCACAGGGGTCCGGGTACAGCAATCAGCCCCAGCATTTT. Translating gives CASRPQGSGYSNQPQHF.

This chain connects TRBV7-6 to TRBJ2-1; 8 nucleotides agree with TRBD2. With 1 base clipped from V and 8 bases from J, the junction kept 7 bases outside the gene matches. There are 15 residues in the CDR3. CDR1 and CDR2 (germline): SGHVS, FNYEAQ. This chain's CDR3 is CASSLVTGGPHEQFF. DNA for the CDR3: TGTGCCAGCAGCTTAGTTACGGGAGGGCCTCATGAGCAGTTCTTC.

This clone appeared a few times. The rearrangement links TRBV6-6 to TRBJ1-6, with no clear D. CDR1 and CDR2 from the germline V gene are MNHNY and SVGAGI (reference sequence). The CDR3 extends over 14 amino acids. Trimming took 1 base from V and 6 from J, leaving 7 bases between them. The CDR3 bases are TGTGCCAGCAGTTACTTGGAGGGTAATTCACCCCTCCACTTT. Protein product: CASSYLEGNSPLHF.

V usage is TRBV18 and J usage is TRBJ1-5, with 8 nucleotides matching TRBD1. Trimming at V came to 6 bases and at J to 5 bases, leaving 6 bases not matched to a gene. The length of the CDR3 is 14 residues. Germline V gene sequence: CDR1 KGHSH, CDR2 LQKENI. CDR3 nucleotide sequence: TGTGCCAGCTCGGACGGACAGGGAGATCAGCCCCAGCATTTT. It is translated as CASSDGQGDQPQHF.

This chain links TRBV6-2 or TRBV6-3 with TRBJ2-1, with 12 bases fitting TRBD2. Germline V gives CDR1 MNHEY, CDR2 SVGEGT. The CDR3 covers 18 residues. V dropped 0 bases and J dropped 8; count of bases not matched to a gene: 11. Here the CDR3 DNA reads TGTGCCAGCAGTTACTCGATCGGACTAGCGGGGCTTCGGGATGAGCAGTTCTTC. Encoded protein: CASSYSIGLAGLRDEQFF.

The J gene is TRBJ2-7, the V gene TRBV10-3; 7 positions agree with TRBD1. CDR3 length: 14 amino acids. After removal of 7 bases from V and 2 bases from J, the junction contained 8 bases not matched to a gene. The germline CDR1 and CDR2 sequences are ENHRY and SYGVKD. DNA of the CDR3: TGTGCCATCAAGGGGGAAGGGACAGCCTACGAGCAGTACTTC. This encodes CAIKGEGTAYEQYF.

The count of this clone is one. CDR3 coding DNA: TGTGCCAGCAGCCAAGAAATGCGGGGGAACACTGAAGCTTTCTTT. The encoded protein is CASSQEMRGNTEAFF. J is TRBJ1-1 and V is TRBV3-1 (or the pseudogene TRBV3-2); D not resolved. V was pared by 0 bases and J by 1 base, with 9 bases between. Germline values: CDR1 LGHDT, CDR2 YNNKEL (reference sequence). This CDR3 has 15 amino acids.

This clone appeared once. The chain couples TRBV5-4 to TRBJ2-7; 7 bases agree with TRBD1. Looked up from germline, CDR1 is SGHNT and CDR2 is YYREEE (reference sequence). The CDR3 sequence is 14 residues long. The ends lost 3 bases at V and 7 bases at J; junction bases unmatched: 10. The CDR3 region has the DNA TGTGCCAGCAGCTCTCCAACAGGGGTGGGGGAGCAGTACTTC. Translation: CASSSPTGVGEQYF.

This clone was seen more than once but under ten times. The CDR3 DNA reads as TGTGCCAGCAGCCTCAGGGAATCTGGGGCCAACGTCCTGACTTTC. It specifies CASSLRESGANVLTF. This sequence joins TRBV7-2 and TRBJ2-6, with D maybe TRBD1 (5 bases). Deletions cut 5 bases from V and 1 base from J, with 9 bases between. The CDR3 sequence is 15 residues long. CDR1 is SGHTA, CDR2 FQGNSA, per germline. Using reference TRBV7-2 and TRBJ2-6 for the parts outside the CDR3, the full variable domain is GAGVSQSPSNKVTEKGKDVELRCDPISGHTALYWYRQSLGQGLEFLIYFQGNSAPDKSGLPSDRFSAERTGGSVSTLTIQRTQQEDSAVYLCASSLRESGANVLTFGAGSRLTVL.

CDR3 coding DNA: TGTGCCAGCAGCTCCGGCCCCGGGACTAGCGCCTACAATGAGCAGTTCTTC. It codes for CASSSGPGTSAYNEQFF. The V gene is TRBV11-2, the J gene TRBJ2-1; 10 nucleotides agree with TRBD2. After removal of 4 bases from V and 2 bases from J, the junction contained 8 bases not matched to a gene. Germline CDR1 is SGHAT and CDR2 is FQNNGV. The CDR3 covers 17 residues.

The CDR3 loop reads CASSLGASGYNEQFF. As DNA, the CDR3 is TGCGCCAGCAGCTTGGGGGCTAGCGGGTACAATGAGCAGTTCTTC. The chain carries TRBV5-1 and TRBJ2-1; 8 bases fit TRBD2. After removal of 0 bases from V and 4 bases from J, the junction contained 3 bases not matched to a gene. The CDR3 has 15 amino acids. CDR1 and CDR2 (germline): SGHRS, YFSETQ.

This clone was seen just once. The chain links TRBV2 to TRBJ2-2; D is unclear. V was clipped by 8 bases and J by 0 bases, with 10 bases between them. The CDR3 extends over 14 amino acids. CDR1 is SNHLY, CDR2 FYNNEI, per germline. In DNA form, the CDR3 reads TGTGCCAGCGGCCGCACGTCGAACACCGGGGAGCTGTTTTTT. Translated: CASGRTSNTGELFF.

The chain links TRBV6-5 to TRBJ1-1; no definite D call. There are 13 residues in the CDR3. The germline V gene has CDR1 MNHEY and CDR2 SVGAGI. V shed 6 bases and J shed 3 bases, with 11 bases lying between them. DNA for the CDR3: TGTGCCAGCAGCTTCGGAGGAGACACTGAAGCTTTCTTT. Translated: CASSFGGDTEAFF.

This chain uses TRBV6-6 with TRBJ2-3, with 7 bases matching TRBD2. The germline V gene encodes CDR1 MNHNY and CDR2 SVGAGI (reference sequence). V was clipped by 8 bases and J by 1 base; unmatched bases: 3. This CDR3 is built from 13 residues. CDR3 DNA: TGTGCCAGCCTAGCGGCCGGCACAGATACGCAGTATTTT. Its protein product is CASLAAGTDTQYF.

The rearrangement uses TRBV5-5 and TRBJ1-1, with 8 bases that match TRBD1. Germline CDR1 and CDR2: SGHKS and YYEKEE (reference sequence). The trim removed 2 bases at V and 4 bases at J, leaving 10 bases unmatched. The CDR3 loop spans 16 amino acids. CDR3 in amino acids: CASSLGRNRGGTEAFF. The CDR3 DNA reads TGTGCCAGCAGCTTAGGGAGGAACAGGGGGGGCACTGAAGCTTTCTTT.

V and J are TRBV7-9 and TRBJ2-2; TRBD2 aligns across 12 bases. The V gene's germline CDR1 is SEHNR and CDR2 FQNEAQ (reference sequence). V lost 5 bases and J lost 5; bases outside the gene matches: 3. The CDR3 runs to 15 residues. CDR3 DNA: TGTGCCAGCAGCATGGGGACTAGCGGGACCGGGGAGCTGTTTTTT. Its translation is CASSMGTSGTGELFF. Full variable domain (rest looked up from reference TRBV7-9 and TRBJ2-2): DTGVSQNPRHKITKRGQNVTFRCDPISEHNRLYWYRQTLGQGPEFLTYFQNEAQLEKSRLLSDRFSAERPKGSFSTLEIQRTEQGDSAMYLCASSMGTSGTGELFFGEGSRLTVL.

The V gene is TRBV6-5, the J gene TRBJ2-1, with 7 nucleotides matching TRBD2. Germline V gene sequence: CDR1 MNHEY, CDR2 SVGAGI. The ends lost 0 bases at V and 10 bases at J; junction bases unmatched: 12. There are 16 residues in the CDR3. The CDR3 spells CASSYSLRERRVEQFF. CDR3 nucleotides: TGTGCCAGCAGTTACTCGTTGCGGGAGAGGCGGGTAGAGCAGTTCTTC.

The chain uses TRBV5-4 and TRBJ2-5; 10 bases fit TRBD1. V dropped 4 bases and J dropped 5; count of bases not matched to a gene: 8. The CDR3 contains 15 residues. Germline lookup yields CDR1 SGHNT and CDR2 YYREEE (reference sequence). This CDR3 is CASSIRDRGVETQYF. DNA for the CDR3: TGTGCCAGCAGCATCCGGGACAGGGGAGTGGAGACCCAGTACTTC.

The CDR3 DNA sequence: TGCGCCAGCAGCTTGAGGTCAGGGGTTAACTATGGCTACACCTTC. This sequence encodes CASSLRSGVNYGYTF. This chain joins TRBV5-1 and TRBJ1-2, with D maybe TRBD1 (6 bases). Between the trimmed V and J ends, which lost 1 base and 1 base, there was a span of 11 bases. This CDR3 has 15 residues. The V gene's germline CDR1 is SGHRS and CDR2 YFSETQ. The complete variable domain, with remaining parts taken from reference TRBV5-1 and TRBJ1-2, reads KAGVTQTPRYLIKTRGQQVTLSCSPISGHRSVSWYQQTPGQGLQFLFEYFSETQRNKGNFPGRFSGRQFSNSRSEMNVSTLELGDSALYLCASSLRSGVNYGYTFGSGTRLTVV.

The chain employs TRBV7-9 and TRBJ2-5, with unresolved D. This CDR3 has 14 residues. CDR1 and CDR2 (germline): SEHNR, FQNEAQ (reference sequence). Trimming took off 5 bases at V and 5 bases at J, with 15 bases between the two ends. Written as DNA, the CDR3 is TGTGCCAGCAGCAGGTTGACTTTACGGGAGACCCAGTACTTC. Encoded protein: CASSRLTLRETQYF.

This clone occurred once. The CDR3 DNA follows: TGTGCCAGCTCACCGGGTGGAGCTAACTATGGCTACACCTTC. It translates to CASSPGGANYGYTF. The chain employs TRBV18 and TRBJ1-2; D is ambiguous. The V and J ends lost 3 bases and 0 bases respectively, with 8 bases between them. The CDR3 extends over 14 amino acids. Looked up from germline, CDR1 is KGHSH and CDR2 is LQKENI. Full variable domain (remainder filled in from reference TRBV18 and TRBJ1-2): NAGVMQNPRHLVRRRGQEARLRCSPMKGHSHVYWYRQLPEEGLKFMVYLQKENIIDESGMPKERFSAEFPKEGPSILRIQQVVRGDSAAYFCASSPGGANYGYTFGSGTRLTVV.

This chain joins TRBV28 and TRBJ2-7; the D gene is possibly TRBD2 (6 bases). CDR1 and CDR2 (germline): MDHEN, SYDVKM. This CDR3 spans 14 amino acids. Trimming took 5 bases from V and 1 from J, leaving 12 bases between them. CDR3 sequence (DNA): TGTGCCAGCAGTCCGACGGGAGAGTCCTACGAGCAGTACTTC. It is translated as CASSPTGESYEQYF. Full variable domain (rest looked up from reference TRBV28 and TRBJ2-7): DVKVTQSSRYLVKRTGEKVFLECVQDMDHENMFWYRQDPGLGLRLIYFSYDVKMKEKGDIPEGYSVSREKKERFSLILESASTNQTSMYLCASSPTGESYEQYFGPGTRLTVT.

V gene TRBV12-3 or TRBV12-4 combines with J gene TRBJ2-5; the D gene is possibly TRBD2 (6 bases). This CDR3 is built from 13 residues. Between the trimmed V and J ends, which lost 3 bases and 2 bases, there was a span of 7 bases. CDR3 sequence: CASSFGGQETQYF. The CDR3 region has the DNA TGTGCCAGCAGTTTCGGGGGACAAGAGACCCAGTACTTC.

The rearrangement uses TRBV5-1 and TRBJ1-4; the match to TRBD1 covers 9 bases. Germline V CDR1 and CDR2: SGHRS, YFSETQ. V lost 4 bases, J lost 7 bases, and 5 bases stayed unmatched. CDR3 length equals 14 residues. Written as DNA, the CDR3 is TGCGCCAGCAGCGACGGGACAGGGAGTGAAAAACTGTTTTTT. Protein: CASSDGTGSEKLFF.

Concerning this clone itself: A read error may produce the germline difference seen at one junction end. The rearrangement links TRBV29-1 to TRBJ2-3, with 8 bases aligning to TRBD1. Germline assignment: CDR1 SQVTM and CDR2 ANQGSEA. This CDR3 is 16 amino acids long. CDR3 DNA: TGCAGCGTAGAAGGACAGGGAGCATCCTACACAGATACGCAGTATTTT. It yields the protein CSVEGQGASYTDTQYF.